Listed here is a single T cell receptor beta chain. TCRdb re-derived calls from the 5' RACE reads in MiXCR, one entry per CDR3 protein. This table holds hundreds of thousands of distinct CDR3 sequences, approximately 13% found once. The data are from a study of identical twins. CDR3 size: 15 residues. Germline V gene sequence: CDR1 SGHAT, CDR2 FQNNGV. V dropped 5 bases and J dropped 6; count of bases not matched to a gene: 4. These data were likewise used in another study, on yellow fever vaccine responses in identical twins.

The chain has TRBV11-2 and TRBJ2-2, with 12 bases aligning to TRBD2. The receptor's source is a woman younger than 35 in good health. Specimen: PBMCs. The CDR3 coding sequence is TGTGCCAGCAGCGGACTAGCGGGAAGGCCCGGGGAGCTGTTTTTT. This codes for CASSGLAGRPGELFF.